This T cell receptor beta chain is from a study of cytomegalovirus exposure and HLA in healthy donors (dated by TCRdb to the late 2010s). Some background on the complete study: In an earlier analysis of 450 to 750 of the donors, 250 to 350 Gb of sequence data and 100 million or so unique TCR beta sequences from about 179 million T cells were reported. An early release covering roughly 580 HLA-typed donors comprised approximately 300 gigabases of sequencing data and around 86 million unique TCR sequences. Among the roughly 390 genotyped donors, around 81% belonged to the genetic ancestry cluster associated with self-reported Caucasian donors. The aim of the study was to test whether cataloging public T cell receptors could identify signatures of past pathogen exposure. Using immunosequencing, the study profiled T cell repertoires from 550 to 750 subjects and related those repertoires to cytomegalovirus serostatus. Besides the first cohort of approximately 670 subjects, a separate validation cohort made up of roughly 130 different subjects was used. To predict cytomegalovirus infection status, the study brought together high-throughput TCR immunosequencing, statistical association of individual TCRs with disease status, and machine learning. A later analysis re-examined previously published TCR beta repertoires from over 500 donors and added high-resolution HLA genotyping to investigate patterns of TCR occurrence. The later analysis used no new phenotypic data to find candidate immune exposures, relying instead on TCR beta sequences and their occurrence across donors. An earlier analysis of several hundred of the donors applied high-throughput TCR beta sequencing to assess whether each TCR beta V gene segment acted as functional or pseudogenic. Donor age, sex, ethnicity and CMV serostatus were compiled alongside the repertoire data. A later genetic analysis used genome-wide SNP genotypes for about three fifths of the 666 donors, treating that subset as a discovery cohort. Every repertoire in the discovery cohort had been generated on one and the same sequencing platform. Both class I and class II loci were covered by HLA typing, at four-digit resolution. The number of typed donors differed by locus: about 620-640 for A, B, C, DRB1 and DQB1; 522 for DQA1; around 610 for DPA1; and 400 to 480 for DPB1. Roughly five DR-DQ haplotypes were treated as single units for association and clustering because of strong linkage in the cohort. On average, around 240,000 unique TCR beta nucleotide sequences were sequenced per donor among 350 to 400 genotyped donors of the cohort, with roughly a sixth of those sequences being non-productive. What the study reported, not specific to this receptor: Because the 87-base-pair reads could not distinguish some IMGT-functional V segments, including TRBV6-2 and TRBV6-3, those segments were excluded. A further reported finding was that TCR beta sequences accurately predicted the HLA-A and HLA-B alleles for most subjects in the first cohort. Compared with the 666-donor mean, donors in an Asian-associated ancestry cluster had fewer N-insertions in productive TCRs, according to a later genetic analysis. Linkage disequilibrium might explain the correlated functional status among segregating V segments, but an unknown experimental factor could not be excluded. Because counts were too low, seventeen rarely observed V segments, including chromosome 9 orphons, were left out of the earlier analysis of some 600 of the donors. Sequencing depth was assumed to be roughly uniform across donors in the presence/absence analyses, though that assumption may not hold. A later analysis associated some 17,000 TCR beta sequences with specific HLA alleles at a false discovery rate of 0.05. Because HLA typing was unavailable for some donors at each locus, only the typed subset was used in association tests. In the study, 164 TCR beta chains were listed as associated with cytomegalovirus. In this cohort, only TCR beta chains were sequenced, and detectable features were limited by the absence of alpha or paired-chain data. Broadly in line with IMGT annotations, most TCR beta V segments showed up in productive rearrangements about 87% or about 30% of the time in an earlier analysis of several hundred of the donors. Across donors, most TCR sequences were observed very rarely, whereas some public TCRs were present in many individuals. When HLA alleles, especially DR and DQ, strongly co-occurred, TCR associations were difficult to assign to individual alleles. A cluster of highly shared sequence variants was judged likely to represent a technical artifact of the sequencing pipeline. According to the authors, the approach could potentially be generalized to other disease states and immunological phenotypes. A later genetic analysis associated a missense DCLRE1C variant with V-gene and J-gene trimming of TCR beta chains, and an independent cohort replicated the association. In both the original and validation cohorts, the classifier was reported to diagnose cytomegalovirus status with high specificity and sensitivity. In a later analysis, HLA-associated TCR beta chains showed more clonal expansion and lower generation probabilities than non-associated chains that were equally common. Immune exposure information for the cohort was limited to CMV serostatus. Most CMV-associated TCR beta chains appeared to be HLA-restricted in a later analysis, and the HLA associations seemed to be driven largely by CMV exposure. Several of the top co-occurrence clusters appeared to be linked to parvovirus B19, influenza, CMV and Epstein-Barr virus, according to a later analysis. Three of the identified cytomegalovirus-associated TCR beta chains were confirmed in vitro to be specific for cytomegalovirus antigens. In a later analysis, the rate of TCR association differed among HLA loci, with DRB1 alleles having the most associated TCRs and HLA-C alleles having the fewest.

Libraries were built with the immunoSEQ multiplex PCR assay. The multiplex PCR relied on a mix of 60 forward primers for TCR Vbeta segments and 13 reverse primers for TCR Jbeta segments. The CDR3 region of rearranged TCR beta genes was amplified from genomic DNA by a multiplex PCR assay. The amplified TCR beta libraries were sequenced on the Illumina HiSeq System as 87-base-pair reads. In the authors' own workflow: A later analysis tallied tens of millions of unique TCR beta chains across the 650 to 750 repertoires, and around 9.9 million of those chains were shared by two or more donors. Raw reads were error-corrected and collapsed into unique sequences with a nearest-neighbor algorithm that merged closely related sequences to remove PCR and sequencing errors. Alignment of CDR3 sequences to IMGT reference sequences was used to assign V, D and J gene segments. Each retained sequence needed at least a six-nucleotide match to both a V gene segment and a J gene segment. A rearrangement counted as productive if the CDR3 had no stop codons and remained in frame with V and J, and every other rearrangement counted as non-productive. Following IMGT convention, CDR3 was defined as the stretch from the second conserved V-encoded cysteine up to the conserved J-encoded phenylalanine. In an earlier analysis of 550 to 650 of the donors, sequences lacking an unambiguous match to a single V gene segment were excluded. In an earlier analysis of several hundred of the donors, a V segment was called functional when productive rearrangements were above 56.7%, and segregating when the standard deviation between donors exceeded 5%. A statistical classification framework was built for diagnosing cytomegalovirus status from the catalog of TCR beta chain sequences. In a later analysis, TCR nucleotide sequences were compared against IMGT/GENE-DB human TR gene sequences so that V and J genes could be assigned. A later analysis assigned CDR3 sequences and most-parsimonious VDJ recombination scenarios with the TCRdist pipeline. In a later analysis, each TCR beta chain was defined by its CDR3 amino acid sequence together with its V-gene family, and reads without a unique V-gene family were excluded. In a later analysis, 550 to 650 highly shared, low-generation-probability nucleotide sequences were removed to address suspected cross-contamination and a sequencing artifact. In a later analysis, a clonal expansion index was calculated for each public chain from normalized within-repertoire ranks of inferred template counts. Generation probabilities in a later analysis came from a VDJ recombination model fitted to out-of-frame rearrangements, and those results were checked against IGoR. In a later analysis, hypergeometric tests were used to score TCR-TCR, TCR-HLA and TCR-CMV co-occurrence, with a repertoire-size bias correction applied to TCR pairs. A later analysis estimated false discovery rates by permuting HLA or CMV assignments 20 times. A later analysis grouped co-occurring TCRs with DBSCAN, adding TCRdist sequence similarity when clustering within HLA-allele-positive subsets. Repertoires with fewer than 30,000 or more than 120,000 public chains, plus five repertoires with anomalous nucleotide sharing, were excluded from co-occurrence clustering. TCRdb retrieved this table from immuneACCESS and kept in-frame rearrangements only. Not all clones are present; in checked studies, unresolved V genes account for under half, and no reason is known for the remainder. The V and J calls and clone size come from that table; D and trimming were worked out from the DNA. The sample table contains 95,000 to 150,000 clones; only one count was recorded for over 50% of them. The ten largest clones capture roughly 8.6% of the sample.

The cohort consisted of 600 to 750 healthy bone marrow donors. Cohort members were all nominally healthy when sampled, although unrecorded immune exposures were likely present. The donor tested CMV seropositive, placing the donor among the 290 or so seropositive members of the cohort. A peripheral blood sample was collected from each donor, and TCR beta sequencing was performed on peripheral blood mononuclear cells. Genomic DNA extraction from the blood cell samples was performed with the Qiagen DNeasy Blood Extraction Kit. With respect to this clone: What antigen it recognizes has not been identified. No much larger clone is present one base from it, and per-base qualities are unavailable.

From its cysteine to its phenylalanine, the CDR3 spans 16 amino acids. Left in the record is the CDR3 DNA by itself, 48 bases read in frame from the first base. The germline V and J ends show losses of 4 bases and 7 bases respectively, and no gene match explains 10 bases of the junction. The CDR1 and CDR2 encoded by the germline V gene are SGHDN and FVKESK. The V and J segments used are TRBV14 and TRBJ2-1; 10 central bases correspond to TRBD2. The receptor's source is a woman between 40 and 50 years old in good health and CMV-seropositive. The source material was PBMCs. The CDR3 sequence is CASSPLSGRASNEQFF. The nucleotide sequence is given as TGTGCCAGCAGCCCCCTAAGCGGGAGGGCCTCAAATGAGCAGTTCTTC.